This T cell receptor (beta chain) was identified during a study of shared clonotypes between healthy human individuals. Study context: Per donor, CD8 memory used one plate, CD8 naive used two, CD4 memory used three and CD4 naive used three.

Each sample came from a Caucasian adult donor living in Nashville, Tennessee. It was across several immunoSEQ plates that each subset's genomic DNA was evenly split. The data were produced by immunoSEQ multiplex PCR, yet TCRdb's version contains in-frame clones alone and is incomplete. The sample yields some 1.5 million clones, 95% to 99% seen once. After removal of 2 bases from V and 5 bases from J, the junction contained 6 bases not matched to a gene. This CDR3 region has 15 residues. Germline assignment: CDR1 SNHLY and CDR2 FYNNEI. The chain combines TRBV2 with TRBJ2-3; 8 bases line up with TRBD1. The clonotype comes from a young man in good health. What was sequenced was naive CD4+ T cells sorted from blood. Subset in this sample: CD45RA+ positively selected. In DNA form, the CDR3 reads TGTGCCAGCAGTGAATTGCAGGGGGCCCGAGATACGCAGTATTTT. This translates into CASSELQGARDTQYF.